This is a list of T cell receptor beta chains from one sample in a study of T cells expressing NK-cell markers. Reanalyzing the 5' RACE reads, TCRdb keeps one entry per CDR3 protein, without DNA. The sample spans 440,000 or so distinct CDR3 sequences; the ten largest clones claim about 7.1%. Sequencing used blood T cells: a sorted CD56 or NKG2C T cell subset, CD4+ or CD8+ T cells, or bulk PBMC T cells (not recorded which). Receptors were obtained from a woman between 18 and 75 years old in good health. The CDR3 runs from the conserved cysteine through the conserved F or W.

V gene	J gene	CDR3 protein
TRBV29-1	TRBJ2-1	CSVDRGGTTYNEQFF
TRBV7-3	TRBJ2-5	CASSLGTSLETQYF
TRBV18	TRBJ2-1	CASSPLLDSPNEQFF
TRBV19	TRBJ1-1	CASRTGGVPNTEAFF
TRBV20-1	TRBJ1-3	CSARDFRSGNTIYF
TRBV20-1	TRBJ2-2	CSARAHMGQQGSGELFF
TRBV7-2	TRBJ2-4	CASSPSGNIQYF
TRBV7-9	TRBJ2-5	CASTRGVETQYF
TRBV4-3	TRBJ2-1	CASSQDRAGSYNEQFF
TRBV9	TRBJ2-5	CASSVGQPGETQYF
TRBV20-1	TRBJ2-7	CSARVRRALEQYF
TRBV5-1	TRBJ1-1	CASSSTGSPEAFF
TRBV20-1	TRBJ2-3	CSARAGVGTDTQYF
TRBV20-1	TRBJ2-1	CSARERVYNEQFF
TRBV9	TRBJ1-1	CASSVGVGEVNTEAFF
TRBV11-3	TRBJ1-2	CASSSTADYGYTF
TRBV12-3/TRBV12-4	TRBJ1-2	CASSFGQPNYGYTF
TRBV6-1	TRBJ1-6	CASSRGQSAGNSPLHF
TRBV5-1	TRBJ2-1	CASSPGSPDNEQFF
TRBV12-3/TRBV12-4	TRBJ2-5	CASSFGRGRDQETQYF
TRBV4-3	TRBJ2-1	CASSQGGRNEQFF
TRBV5-4	TRBJ1-1	CASSFLSLNTEAFF
TRBV29-1	TRBJ2-7	CSVDRGLDEQYF
TRBV7-2	TRBJ1-5	CASSLGQENQPQHF
TRBV11-1	TRBJ2-1	CASSPSQDNEQFF
TRBV6-5	TRBJ2-2	CASSYSGVGELFF